The rows below give T cell receptor beta chains drawn from one sample of a study of shared clonotypes between healthy human individuals. The protocol was immunoSEQ multiplex PCR, while the TCRdb copy is restricted to in-frame clones and leaves out a portion. The sample consists of 550,000 to 800,000 clones, about 90% of them appearing once. The source material was memory CD8+ T cells from PBMCs. The receptor source for this set is a man aged 18 to 29 in good health. Some clones in this sample may be carry-over from other donors' samples. The CDR3 runs from the conserved cysteine through the conserved F or W. A D gene is named only where the DNA matches it firmly. Size tells how often a clone was seen (once, few, many) or the class of an expanded clone, and some rows leave it out.

TRBJ2-7	TRBV21-1	-	-	TGTGCCAGCAACGGACAGGGGAACTACCCCTACGAGCAGTACTTC	CASNGQGNYPYEQYF
TRBJ1-1	TRBV28	-	-	TGTGCCAGCAGTCTGCAGGGACGCAACACTGAAGCTTTCTTT	CASSLQGRNTEAFF
TRBJ2-3	TRBV10-3	-	TRBD2	TGTGCCATCAGTGACCCCCTAGCGGAAATCACAGATACGCAGTATTTT	CAISDPLAEITDTQYF
TRBJ1-2	TRBV6-1	-	-	TGTGCCAGCAGTGAATTTAAGGGCGGCTCGAAATATGGCTACACCTTC	CASSEFKGGSKYGYTF
TRBJ2-7	TRBV9	-	-	TGTGCCAGCAGCGCGGGGTTGGCCTACGAGCAGTACTTC	CASSAGLAYEQYF
TRBJ1-1	TRBV29-1	-	-	TGCAGCGTTGGGGGGGCTATATTGAACACTGAAGCTTTCTTT	CSVGGAILNTEAFF
TRBJ2-7	TRBV6-5	-	TRBD1	TGTGCCAGCAGTTTCGGGACAGGGGCCTACGAGCAGTACTTC	CASSFGTGAYEQYF
TRBJ1-2	TRBV7-9	-	-	TGTGCCTCAAACGCGGGGGGCCATGGCTACACCTTC	CASNAGGHGYTF
TRBJ2-7	TRBV29-1	-	-	TGCAGCGTACGCACCGGGGGCAGGTCCTACGAGCAGTACTTC	CSVRTGGRSYEQYF
TRBJ2-7	TRBV27	-	-	TGTGCCAGCAGTTTGGACAGTAGGTCTAGCTACGAGCAGTACTTC	CASSLDSRSSYEQYF
TRBJ2-7	TRBV5-6	-	-	TGTGCCAGCAGCTTGAGGGGTTACGAGCAGTACTTC	CASSLRGYEQYF
TRBJ2-7	TRBV7-7	-	-	TGTGCCAGCAGCTTAGGACAGATCTACGAGCAGTACTTC	CASSLGQIYEQYF
TRBJ2-7	TRBV15	-	-	TGTGCCACCAGCAGAGAGGGGCAGGGGGGCTACGAGCAGTACTTC	CATSREGQGGYEQYF
TRBJ2-1	TRBV9	-	-	TGTGCCAGCAGCGAGAAATCCTACAATGAGCAGTTCTTC	CASSEKSYNEQFF
TRBJ1-5	TRBV27	-	-	TGTGCCAGCAGCCTCTGGTGGGGTGGCAATCAGCCCCAGCATTTT	CASSLWWGGNQPQHF
TRBJ2-1	TRBV27	-	-	TGTGCCAGCAGTTTAAGGAGGGCGTGGATCAATGAGCAGTTCTTC	CASSLRRAWINEQFF
TRBJ1-5	TRBV28	-	-	TGTGCCAGCAGTTTAAGGACGTGGGCGCAAGATCAGCCCCAGCATTTT	CASSLRTWAQDQPQHF
TRBJ1-2	TRBV13	-	TRBD1	TGTGCCAGCAGCGGGAGGGGACAGGGGGTCGTTGGCTACACCTTC	CASSGRGQGVVGYTF
TRBJ1-1	TRBV5-6	-	-	TGTGCCAGCAGCTTGGGTCCGGGGAACACTGAAGCTTTCTTT	CASSLGPGNTEAFF
TRBJ2-1	TRBV6-1	-	-	TGTGCCAGCTCTTACAATGAGCAGTTCTTC	CASSYNEQFF
TRBJ2-1	TRBV30	-	TRBD1	TGTGCCAGGACAGGGTACAATGAGCAGTTCTTC	CARTGYNEQFF
TRBJ2-5	TRBV4-1	-	TRBD1	TGCGCCAGCAGCCAAGTTTTTACAGGGGTAAGGGAGCAGTACTTC	CASSQVFTGVREQYF
TRBJ2-3	TRBV29-1	-	-	TGCAGCGCCTATCCGGGGCCTAGCACAGATACGCAGTATTTT	CSAYPGPSTDTQYF
TRBJ2-7	TRBV6-8	-	TRBD2	TGTGCCAGCAGTTCCCCCAGCCCACTAGCGGGAGAAGGGTACGAGCAGTACTTC	CASSSPSPLAGEGYEQYF
TRBJ2-1	TRBV27	-	TRBD2	TGTGCCAGCACCCTCTTAGCGGGCGCCCCAGGTGAGCAGTTCTTC	CASTLLAGAPGEQFF
TRBJ2-2	TRBV9	-	-	TGTGCCAGCAGCGTAGTCGAGGATACCGGGGAGCTGTTTTTT	CASSVVEDTGELFF
TRBJ2-1	TRBV5-8	-	TRBD2	TGTGCCAGCAGCAAACCGGGACTAGCGGGAGGGCCGGATGAGCAGTTCTTC	CASSKPGLAGGPDEQFF
TRBJ2-7	TRBV7-6	-	-	TGTGCCAGCAGCCAGGGGCAGTGGGTATCCGAGCAGTACTTC	CASSQGQWVSEQYF
TRBJ2-1	TRBV28	-	-	TGTGCCAGCAGTTTATTGAGGCTTTTTCGGGGGACCACGGAGAATGAGCAGTTCTTC	CASSLLRLFRGTTENEQFF
TRBJ2-3	TRBV27	-	TRBD2	TGTGCCAGCAGTTCCGACGGGACTAGCGACATTTTCCCCCAGCGGGATACGCAGTATTTT	CASSSDGTSDIFPQRDTQYF
TRBJ2-7	TRBV9	-	TRBD2	TGCGGAGGACTAGCGATGGGCGAGCAGTACTTC	CGGLAMGEQYF
TRBJ2-7	TRBV15	-	-	TGTGCCACCAGCACCCGAAGCAAGACCTACGAGCAGTACTTC	CATSTRSKTYEQYF
TRBJ1-2	TRBV9	-	TRBD1	TGTGCCAGCAGCCCACAGGAAGGGGGCCATGGCTACACCTTC	CASSPQEGGHGYTF
TRBJ1-5	TRBV10-2	-	TRBD1	TGCGCCAGTACACCCGACAGGGTAAGCAATCAGCCCCAGCATTTT	CASTPDRVSNQPQHF
TRBJ2-1	TRBV6-6	once	-	TGTGCCAGCAGTTACACACGATTGGACACGGAGCAGTTCTTC	CASSYTRLDTEQFF
TRBJ2-1	TRBV4-2	-	-	TGTGCCAGCAGCCAAGCCTCGCGGCTTATCTACAATGAGCAGTTCTTC	CASSQASRLIYNEQFF
TRBJ2-5	TRBV10-1	-	-	TGCGCCAGCAGTTATGGAGCGATTAACCAAGAGACCCAGTACTTC	CASSYGAINQETQYF
TRBJ2-2	TRBV30	-	TRBD2	TGTGCCTGGATTGGAATAGGAGCGGGAGGGTGGACCGGGGAGCTGTTTTTT	CAWIGIGAGGWTGELFF
TRBJ2-3	TRBV11-2	-	-	TGTGCCAGCAGCTTTAGGACAGATACGCAGTATTTT	CASSFRTDTQYF
TRBJ2-7	TRBV9	-	TRBD1	TGTGCCAGCAGCGTTACCGGGACAGGGGGCGCCGAGCAGTACTTC	CASSVTGTGGAEQYF
TRBJ2-7	TRBV19	-	TRBD2	TGTGCCAGTAGTAGGGGGGGTTCCTACGAGCAGTACTTC	CASSRGGSYEQYF
TRBJ2-6	TRBV7-2	-	-	TGTGCCAGCCCCTTCCTAGCGTTAGGGGCCAACGTCCTGACTTTC	CASPFLALGANVLTF
TRBJ1-1	TRBV4-3	few	-	TGCGCCAGCAGCCGCACAGCGAACACTGAAGCTTTCTTT	CASSRTANTEAFF